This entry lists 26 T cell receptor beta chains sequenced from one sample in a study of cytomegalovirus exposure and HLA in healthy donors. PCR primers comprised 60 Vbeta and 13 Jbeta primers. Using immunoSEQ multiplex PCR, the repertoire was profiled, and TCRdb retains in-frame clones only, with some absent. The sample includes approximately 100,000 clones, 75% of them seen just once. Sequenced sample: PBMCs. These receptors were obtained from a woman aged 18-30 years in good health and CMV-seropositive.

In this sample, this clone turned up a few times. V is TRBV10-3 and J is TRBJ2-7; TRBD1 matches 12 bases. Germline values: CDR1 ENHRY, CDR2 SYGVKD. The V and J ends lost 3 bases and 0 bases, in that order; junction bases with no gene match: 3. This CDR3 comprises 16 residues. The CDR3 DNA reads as TGTGCCATCAGTGACCCGGGACAGGGGGCCTCCTACGAGCAGTACTTC. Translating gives CAISDPGQGASYEQYF.

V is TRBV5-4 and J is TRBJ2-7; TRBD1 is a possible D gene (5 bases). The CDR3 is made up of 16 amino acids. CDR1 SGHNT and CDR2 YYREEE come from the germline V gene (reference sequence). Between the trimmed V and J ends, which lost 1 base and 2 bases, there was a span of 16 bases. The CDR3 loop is CASSLWGYMSAYEQYF. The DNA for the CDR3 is TGTGCCAGCAGCTTGTGGGGCTATATGTCGGCCTACGAGCAGTACTTC.

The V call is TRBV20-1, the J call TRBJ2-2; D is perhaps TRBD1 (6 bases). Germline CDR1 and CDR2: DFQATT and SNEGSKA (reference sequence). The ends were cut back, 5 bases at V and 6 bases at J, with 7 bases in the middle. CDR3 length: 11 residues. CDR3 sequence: CSAYRAGELFF. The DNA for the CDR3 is TGCAGTGCTTACAGGGCCGGGGAGCTGTTTTTT.

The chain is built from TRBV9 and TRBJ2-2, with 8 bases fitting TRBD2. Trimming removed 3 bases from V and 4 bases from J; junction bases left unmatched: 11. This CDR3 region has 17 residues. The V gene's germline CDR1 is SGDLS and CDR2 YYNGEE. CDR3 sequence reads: CASSATGGGLSTGELFF. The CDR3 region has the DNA TGTGCCAGCAGCGCCACCGGGGGGGGACTTAGCACCGGGGAGCTGTTTTTT.

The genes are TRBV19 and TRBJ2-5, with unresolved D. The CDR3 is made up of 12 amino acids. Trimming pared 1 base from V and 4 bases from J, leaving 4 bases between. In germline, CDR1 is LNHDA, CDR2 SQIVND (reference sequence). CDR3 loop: CASSIGAETQYF. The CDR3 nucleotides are TGTGCCAGTAGTATAGGGGCAGAGACCCAGTACTTC.

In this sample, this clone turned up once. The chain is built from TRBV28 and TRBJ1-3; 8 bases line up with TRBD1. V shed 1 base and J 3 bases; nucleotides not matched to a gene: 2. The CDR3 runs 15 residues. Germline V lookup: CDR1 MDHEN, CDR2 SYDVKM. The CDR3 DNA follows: TGTGCCAGCAGTTTATTGACAGGGGATGGAAACACCATATATTTT. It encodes CASSLLTGDGNTIYF.

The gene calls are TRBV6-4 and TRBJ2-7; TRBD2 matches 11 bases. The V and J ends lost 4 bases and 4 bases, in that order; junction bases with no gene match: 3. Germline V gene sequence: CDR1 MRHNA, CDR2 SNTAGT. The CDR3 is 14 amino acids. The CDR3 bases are TGTGCCAGCAGTGCACTAGCGGGAGCGTACGAGCAGTACTTC. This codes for CASSALAGAYEQYF.

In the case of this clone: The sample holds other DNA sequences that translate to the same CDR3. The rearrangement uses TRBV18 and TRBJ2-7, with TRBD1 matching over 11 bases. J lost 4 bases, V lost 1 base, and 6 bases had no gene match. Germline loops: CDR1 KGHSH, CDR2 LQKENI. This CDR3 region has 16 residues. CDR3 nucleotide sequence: TGTGCCAGCTCACCACAGGTAGGACAGGGGGCGTACGAGCAGTACTTC. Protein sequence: CASSPQVGQGAYEQYF.

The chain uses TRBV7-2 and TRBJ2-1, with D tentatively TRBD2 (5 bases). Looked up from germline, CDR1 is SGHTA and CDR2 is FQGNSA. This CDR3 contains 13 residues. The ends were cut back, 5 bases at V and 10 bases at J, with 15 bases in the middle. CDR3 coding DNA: TGTGCCAGCAGCAAAAGTAGCGCACAGGAGCAGTTCTTC. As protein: CASSKSSAQEQFF.

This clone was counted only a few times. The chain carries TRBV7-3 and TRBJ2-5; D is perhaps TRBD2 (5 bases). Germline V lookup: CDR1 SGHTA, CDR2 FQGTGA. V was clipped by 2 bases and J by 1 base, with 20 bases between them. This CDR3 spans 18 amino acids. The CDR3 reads CASSLERWGGRAQETQYF. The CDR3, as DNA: TGTGCCAGCAGCTTAGAGCGCTGGGGTGGGCGGGCCCAAGAGACCCAGTACTTC. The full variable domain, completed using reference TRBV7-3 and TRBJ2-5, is GAGVSQTPSNKVTEKGKYVELRCDPISGHTALYWYRQSLGQGPEFLIYFQGTGAADDSGLPNDRFFAVRPEGSVSTLKIQRTERGDSAVYLCASSLERWGGRAQETQYFGPGTRLLVL.

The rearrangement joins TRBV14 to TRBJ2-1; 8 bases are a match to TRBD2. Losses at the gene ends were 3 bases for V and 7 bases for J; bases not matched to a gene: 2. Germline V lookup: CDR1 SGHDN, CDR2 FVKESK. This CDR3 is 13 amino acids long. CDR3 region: CASSQGLGNEQFF. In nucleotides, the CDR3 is TGTGCCAGCAGCCAGGGACTAGGGAATGAGCAGTTCTTC.

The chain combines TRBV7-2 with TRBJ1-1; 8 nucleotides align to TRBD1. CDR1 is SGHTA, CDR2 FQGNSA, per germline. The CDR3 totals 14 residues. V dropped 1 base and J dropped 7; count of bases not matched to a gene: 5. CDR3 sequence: CASSLVGQGIEAFF. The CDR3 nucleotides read TGTGCCAGCAGCTTAGTCGGACAGGGCATTGAAGCTTTCTTT.

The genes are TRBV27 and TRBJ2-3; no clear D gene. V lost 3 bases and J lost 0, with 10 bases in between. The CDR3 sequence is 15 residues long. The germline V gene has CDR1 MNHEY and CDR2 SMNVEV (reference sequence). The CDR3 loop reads CASSFSLTSTDTQYF. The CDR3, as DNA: TGTGCCAGCAGTTTTAGCCTAACTAGCACAGATACGCAGTATTTT.

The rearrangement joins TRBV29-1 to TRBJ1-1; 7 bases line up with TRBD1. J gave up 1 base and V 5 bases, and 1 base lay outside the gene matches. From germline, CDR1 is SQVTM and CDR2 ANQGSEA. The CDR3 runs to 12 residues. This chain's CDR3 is CSVWDRNTEAFF. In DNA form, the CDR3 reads TGCAGCGTTTGGGACAGGAACACTGAAGCTTTCTTT.

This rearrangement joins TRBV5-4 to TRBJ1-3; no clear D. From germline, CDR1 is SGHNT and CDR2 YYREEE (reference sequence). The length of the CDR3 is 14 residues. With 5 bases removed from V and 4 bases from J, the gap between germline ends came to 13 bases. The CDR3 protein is CASRVDAGGNTIYF. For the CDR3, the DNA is TGTGCCAGCAGAGTCGACGCGGGGGGAAACACCATATATTTT.

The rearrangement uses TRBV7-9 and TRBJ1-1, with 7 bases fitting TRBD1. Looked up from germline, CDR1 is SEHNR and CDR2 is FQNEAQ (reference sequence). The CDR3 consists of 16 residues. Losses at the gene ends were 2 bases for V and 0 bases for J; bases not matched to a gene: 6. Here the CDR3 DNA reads TGTGCCAGCAGCTTACCCCGGGACAGCATGAACACTGAAGCTTTCTTT. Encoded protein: CASSLPRDSMNTEAFF.

The CDR3 region is CASSVDNQAGYTF. In nucleotides, the CDR3 is TGTGCCAGCAGCGTAGACAACCAGGCTGGCTACACCTTC. The V call is TRBV9, the J call TRBJ1-2; D gene ambiguous. V was cut by 0 bases and J by 7 bases, with 10 bases left in between. CDR1 and CDR2 (germline): SGDLS, YYNGEE. The CDR3 sequence is 13 residues long.

The CDR3 protein is CASSTQGLAAETQYF. The CDR3 nucleotides read TGTGCCAGTAGCACCCAAGGACTAGCCGCAGAGACCCAGTACTTC. V usage is TRBV19 and J usage is TRBJ2-5; 8 bases agree with TRBD2. CDR1 is LNHDA and CDR2 is SQIVND in the germline V gene (reference sequence). Trimming took 6 bases from V and 4 from J; bases not matched to a gene: 10. CDR3 length: 15 residues.

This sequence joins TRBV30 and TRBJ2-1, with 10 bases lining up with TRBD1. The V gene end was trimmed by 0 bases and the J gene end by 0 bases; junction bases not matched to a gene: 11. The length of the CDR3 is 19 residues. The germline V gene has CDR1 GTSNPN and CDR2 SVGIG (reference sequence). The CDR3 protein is CAWSVRDRGLSRSYNEQFF. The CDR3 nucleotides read TGTGCCTGGAGTGTACGCGACAGGGGGCTGTCTCGCTCCTACAATGAGCAGTTCTTC.

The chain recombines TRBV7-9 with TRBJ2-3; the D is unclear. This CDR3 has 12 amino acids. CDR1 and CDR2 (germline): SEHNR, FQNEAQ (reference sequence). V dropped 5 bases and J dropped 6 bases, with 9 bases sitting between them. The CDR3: CASSQNLDTQYF. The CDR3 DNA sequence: TGTGCCAGCAGCCAGAATCTGGATACGCAGTATTTT. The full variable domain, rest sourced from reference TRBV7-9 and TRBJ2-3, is DTGVSQNPRHKITKRGQNVTFRCDPISEHNRLYWYRQTLGQGPEFLTYFQNEAQLEKSRLLSDRFSAERPKGSFSTLEIQRTEQGDSAMYLCASSQNLDTQYFGPGTRLTVL.

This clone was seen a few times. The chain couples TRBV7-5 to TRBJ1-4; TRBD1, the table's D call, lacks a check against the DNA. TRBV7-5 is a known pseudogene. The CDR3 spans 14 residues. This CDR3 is CARSLEGVGEKLFF. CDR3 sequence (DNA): TGTGCCAGAAGCTTAGAAGGGGTGGGCGAAAAACTGTTTTTT.

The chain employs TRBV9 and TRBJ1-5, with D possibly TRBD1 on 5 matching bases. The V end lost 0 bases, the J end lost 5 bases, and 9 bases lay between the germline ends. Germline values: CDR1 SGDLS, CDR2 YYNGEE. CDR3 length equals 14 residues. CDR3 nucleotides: TGTGCCAGCAGCGTAGCGGGGGACGATCAGCCCCAGCATTTT. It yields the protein CASSVAGDDQPQHF.

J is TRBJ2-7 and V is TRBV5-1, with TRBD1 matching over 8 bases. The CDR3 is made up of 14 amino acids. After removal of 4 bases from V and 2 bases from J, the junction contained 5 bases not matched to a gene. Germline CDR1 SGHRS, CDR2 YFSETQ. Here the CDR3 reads CASSTTGDPYEQYF. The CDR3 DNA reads TGCGCCAGCAGCACGACAGGGGACCCCTACGAGCAGTACTTC.

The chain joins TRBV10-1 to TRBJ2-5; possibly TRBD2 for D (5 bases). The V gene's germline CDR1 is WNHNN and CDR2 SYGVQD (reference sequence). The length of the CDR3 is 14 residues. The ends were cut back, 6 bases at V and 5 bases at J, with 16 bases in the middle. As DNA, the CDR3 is TGCGCCAGCAGAGCTGCCGGGAAGACGGAGACCCAGTACTTC. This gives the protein CASRAAGKTETQYF.

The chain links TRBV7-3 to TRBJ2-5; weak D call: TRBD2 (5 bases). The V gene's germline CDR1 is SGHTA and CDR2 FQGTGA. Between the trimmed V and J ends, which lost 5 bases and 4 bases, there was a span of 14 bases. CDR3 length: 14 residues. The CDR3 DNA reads TGTGCCAGCAGCCCGGGAAACGGTGTAGAGACCCAGTACTTC. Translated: CASSPGNGVETQYF.

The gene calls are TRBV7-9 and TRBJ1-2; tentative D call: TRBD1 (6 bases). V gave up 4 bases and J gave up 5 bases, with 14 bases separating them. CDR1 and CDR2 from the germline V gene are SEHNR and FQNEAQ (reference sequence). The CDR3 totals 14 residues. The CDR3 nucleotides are TGTGCCAGCAGCTCCCCGGCCAGGGGTTATGGCTACACCTTC. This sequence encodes CASSSPARGYGYTF.